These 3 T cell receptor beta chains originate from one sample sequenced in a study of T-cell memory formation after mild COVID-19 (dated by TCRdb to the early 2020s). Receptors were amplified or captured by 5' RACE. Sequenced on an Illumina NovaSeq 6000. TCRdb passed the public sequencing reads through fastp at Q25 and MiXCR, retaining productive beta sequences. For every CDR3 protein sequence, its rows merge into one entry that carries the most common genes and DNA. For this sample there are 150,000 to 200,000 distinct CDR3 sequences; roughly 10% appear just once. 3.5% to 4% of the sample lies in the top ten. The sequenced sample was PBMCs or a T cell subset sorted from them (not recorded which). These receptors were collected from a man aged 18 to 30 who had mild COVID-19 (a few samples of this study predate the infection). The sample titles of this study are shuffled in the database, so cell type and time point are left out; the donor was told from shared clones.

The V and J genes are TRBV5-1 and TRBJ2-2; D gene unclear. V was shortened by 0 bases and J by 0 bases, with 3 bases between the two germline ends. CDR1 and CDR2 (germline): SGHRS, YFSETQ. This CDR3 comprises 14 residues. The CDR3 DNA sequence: TGCGCCAGCAGCTTGGAAACGAACACCGGGGAGCTGTTTTTT. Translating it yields CASSLETNTGELFF.

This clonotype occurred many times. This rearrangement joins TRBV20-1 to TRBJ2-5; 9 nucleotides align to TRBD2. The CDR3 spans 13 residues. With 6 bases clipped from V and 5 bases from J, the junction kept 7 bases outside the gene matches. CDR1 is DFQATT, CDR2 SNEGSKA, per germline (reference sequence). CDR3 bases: TGCAGTGCCCTTAGCGGGGGAGAGGAGACCCAGTACTTC. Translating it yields CSALSGGEETQYF.

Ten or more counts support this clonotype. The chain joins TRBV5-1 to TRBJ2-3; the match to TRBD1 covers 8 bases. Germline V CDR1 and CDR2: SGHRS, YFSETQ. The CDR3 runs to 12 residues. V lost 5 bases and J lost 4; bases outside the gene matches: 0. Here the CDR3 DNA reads TGCGCCAGCAGACAGGGGGCAGATACGCAGTATTTT. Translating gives CASRQGADTQYF.